These 32 T cell receptor beta chains were all obtained from the same sample, sequenced in a study of T cell changes during pregnancy in multiple sclerosis. Only in-frame clones appear in the TCRdb table, and some are missing; sequencing was by immunoSEQ multiplex PCR. The sample records some 47,000 clones, 88% being singletons. The source material was CD8+ T cells from peripheral blood mononuclear cells, sampled after pregnancy. Every receptor here comes from a female donor in good health, enrolled as a control in a pregnancy study.

CDR3 in DNA: TGTGCTAGTGGGGAGGGCAATCAGCCCCAGCATTTT. This encodes CASGEGNQPQHF. This rearrangement joins TRBV12-5 to TRBJ1-5, with D unresolved. Per germline, CDR1 LGHNT and CDR2 FRNRAP. Trimming stripped 6 bases from V and 2 bases from J, with 5 bases between. The CDR3 consists of 12 residues.

CDR3 protein: CASSPEGANEQFF. The CDR3 DNA follows: TGTGCCAGCAGCCCCGAAGGGGCCAATGAGCAGTTCTTC. The chain joins TRBV7-2 to TRBJ2-1; D might be TRBD1 (5 bases). CDR3 length equals 13 residues. V was trimmed by 5 bases and J by 6 bases, leaving 11 bases between them. Germline CDR1 reads SGHTA; CDR2 reads FQGNSA.

V is TRBV19 and J is TRBJ2-3; 12 bases are shared with TRBD2. There are 18 residues in the CDR3. Trimming at V came to 7 bases and at J to 0 bases, leaving 11 bases not matched to a gene. CDR1 is LNHDA, CDR2 SQIVND, per germline (reference sequence). Here the CDR3 DNA reads TGTGCCAGTAAGGTTAGGGCTAGCGGGGGGGCCAGCACAGATACGCAGTATTTT. Protein product: CASKVRASGGASTDTQYF. Supplemented by reference TRBV19 and TRBJ2-3, the full variable domain reads DGGITQSPKYLFRKEGQNVTLSCEQNLNHDAMYWYRQDPGQGLRLIYYSQIVNDFQKGDIAEGYSVSREKKESFPLTVTSAQKNPTAFYLCASKVRASGGASTDTQYFGPGTRLTVL.

The CDR3: CASSLRRTAAKNIQYF. Written as DNA, the CDR3 is TGCGCCAGCAGCCTGAGGAGGACTGCAGCCAAAAACATTCAGTACTTC. The chain joins TRBV5-1 to TRBJ2-4; a weak D match, TRBD2 (5 bases). V shed 4 bases and J shed 0 bases, with 14 bases lying between them. The length of the CDR3 is 16 residues. Germline CDR1 reads SGHRS; CDR2 reads YFSETQ.

The chain has TRBV18 and TRBJ2-5; 10 nucleotides align to TRBD2. Germline trimming cut 6 bases from V and 7 bases from J; bases unmatched to any gene: 8. There are 14 residues in the CDR3. CDR1 is KGHSH and CDR2 is LQKENI in the germline V gene. CDR3 sequence: CASSTSGDRVTQYF. DNA for the CDR3: TGTGCCAGCTCCACTAGCGGGGACCGGGTGACCCAGTACTTC. The full variable domain, rest sourced from reference TRBV18 and TRBJ2-5, is NAGVMQNPRHLVRRRGQEARLRCSPMKGHSHVYWYRQLPEEGLKFMVYLQKENIIDESGMPKERFSAEFPKEGPSILRIQQVVRGDSAAYFCASSTSGDRVTQYFGPGTRLLVL.

V and J are TRBV28 and TRBJ1-5; D possibly corresponds to TRBD1 (5 bases). The germline V gene has CDR1 MDHEN and CDR2 SYDVKM. The length of the CDR3 is 14 residues. V lost 2 bases and J lost 7, with 12 bases in between. The CDR3 DNA is TGTGCCAGCAGTTTAGGGCCATCAGGGCAGCCCCAGCATTTT. Translation: CASSLGPSGQPQHF.

This chain connects TRBV7-9 to TRBJ2-1; 15 bases are shared with TRBD2. This CDR3 contains 15 residues. The germline gives CDR1 SEHNR, CDR2 FQNEAQ (reference sequence). Trimming took 10 bases from V and 8 from J; bases not matched to a gene: 9. The CDR3 reads CATLGLAGGSYEQFF. DNA for the CDR3: TGTGCCACCCTCGGACTAGCGGGGGGGTCCTATGAGCAGTTCTTC.

This chain links TRBV4-1 with TRBJ2-2; D is perhaps TRBD1 (6 bases). Germline V gene data show CDR1 as MGHRA and CDR2 as YSYEKL. V gave up 0 bases and J gave up 0 bases, with 8 bases separating them. The length of the CDR3 is 16 residues. The CDR3 bases are TGCGCCAGCAGCCAAGATGGGGGCGCGAACACCGGGGAGCTGTTTTTT. Residues: CASSQDGGANTGELFF.

This sequence joins TRBV28 and TRBJ2-7, with a possible D match to TRBD2 (7 bases). The V end was cut by 4 bases, the J end by 6 bases, with 13 bases between. This CDR3 region has 13 residues. Germline loops: CDR1 MDHEN, CDR2 SYDVKM. The DNA of the CDR3 is TGTGCCAGCAGTTCGGGGGGCCGGGGCGAGCAGTACTTC. This sequence encodes CASSSGGRGEQYF.

The chain joins TRBV4-3 to TRBJ2-3; TRBD2 aligns across 9 bases. V lost 0 bases to trimming and J lost 5 bases; unmatched junction nucleotides: 9. CDR3 length equals 17 residues. The germline V gene has CDR1 LGHNA and CDR2 YSLEER. Here the CDR3 DNA reads TGCGCCAGCAGCCAAGATGAGGCGGGGGGGCCCGAAGATACGCAGTATTTT. Translating it yields CASSQDEAGGPEDTQYF.

V usage is TRBV9 and J usage is TRBJ1-4; D remains ambiguous. This CDR3 has 11 amino acids. Trimming left V 4 bases short and J 12 bases short, with 10 bases between. Germline V gene data show CDR1 as SGDLS and CDR2 as YYNGEE. The CDR3 reads CASSNPGELFF. CDR3 bases: TGTGCCAGCAGCAACCCCGGGGAACTGTTTTTT.

This clone is deemed medium-sized. The CDR3 nucleotides are TGTGCCAGCAGCTTACTCAGCGGGGGGGCCGGGGAGCTGTTTTTT. Translating gives CASSLLSGGAGELFF. V usage is TRBV11-2 and J usage is TRBJ2-2; 10 nucleotides align to TRBD2. This CDR3 region has 15 residues. Germline V gives CDR1 SGHAT, CDR2 FQNNGV. V shed 2 bases, J shed 6 bases, and the junction held 3 bases outside the gene matches.

This rearrangement joins TRBV28 to TRBJ1-6, with D perhaps matching TRBD1 (6 bases). This CDR3 spans 14 amino acids. V was cut by 6 bases and J by 1 base, with 7 bases left in between. From germline, CDR1 is MDHEN and CDR2 SYDVKM. CDR3 nucleotide sequence: TGTGCCAGCAGGGGGACATCCTATAATTCACCCCTCCACTTT. Its protein is CASRGTSYNSPLHF.

The J gene is TRBJ1-2, the V gene TRBV29-1; 10 bases are shared with TRBD1. Germline V gene sequence: CDR1 SQVTM, CDR2 ANQGSEA. V was clipped by 7 bases and J by 6 bases; unmatched bases: 17. The CDR3 sequence is 16 residues long. CDR3 region: CSAVDLIQGQGNGYTF. The CDR3 DNA reads as TGCAGCGCTGTAGATCTAATCCAGGGACAGGGGAATGGCTACACCTTC. Together with reference TRBV29-1 and TRBJ1-2, the CDR3 gives the full variable domain: SAVISQKPSRDICQRGTSLTIQCQVDSQVTMMFWYRQQPGQSLTLIATANQGSEATYESGFVIDKFPISRPNLTFSTLTVSNMSPEDSSIYLCSAVDLIQGQGNGYTFGSGTRLTVV.

The chain uses TRBV1 and TRBJ2-7; TRBD1 reflects the table's D call only, with no check against the DNA. TRBV1 is a pseudogene. The CDR3 contains 14 residues. Here the CDR3 reads CTSIRTGASYEQYF. CDR3 nucleotides: TGCACCAGCATTCGGACAGGGGCTTCCTACGAGCAGTACTTC.

The genes are TRBV5-1 and TRBJ2-5, with 7 positions matching TRBD1. Near its end, the DNA agrees better with TRBJ2-7, so the J call may be wrong. The CDR3 runs to 12 residues. CDR1 is SGHRS, CDR2 YFSETQ, per germline. The chain's CDR3 is CASSRDSYEQYF. CDR3 DNA sequence: TGCGCCAGCAGCCGGGACAGCTACGAGCAGTACTTC.

For the CDR3, the DNA is TGTGCCACCAGCTCCTGGGACAGTTTTATTCAGTACTTC. Protein: CATSSWDSFIQYF. This chain uses TRBV15 with TRBJ2-4, with 7 bases identical to TRBD1. The V and J ends lost 5 bases and 10 bases, in that order; junction bases with no gene match: 8. In germline, CDR1 is LNHNV, CDR2 YYDKDF (reference sequence). The CDR3 is 13 amino acids.

The chain is built from TRBV4-3 and TRBJ2-3, with 9 bases aligning to TRBD2. Germline V gene data show CDR1 as LGHNA and CDR2 as YSLEER. The V gene end was trimmed by 0 bases and the J gene end by 1 base; junction bases not matched to a gene: 2. The CDR3 contains 16 residues. CDR3 loop: CASSQDVAGGTDTQYF. CDR3 DNA: TGCGCCAGCAGCCAAGATGTAGCGGGGGGCACAGATACGCAGTATTTT.

This chain joins TRBV4-2 and TRBJ2-7; TRBD1 agrees at 8 bases. Losses at the gene ends were 5 bases for V and 3 bases for J; bases not matched to a gene: 3. The CDR3 has 13 amino acids. Looked up from germline, CDR1 is LGHNA and CDR2 is YNFKEQ. The CDR3 DNA sequence: TGTGCCAGCAGCACGACAGGGGTCTACGAGCAGTACTTC. It yields the protein CASSTTGVYEQYF.

The V and J genes are TRBV4-3 and TRBJ2-7; a weak D match, TRBD2 (6 bases). Germline CDR1 LGHNA, CDR2 YSLEER. Trimming took 0 bases from V and 4 from J, leaving 10 bases between them. The length of the CDR3 is 14 residues. The CDR3 protein is CASSQDGGVYEQYF. The CDR3 DNA reads as TGCGCCAGCAGCCAAGACGGGGGAGTGTACGAGCAGTACTTC.

The V call is TRBV6-4, the J call TRBJ1-5; D possibly corresponds to TRBD1 (5 bases). Trimming left V 4 bases short and J 3 bases short, with 7 bases between. The germline V gene has CDR1 MRHNA and CDR2 SNTAGT. The CDR3 contains 13 residues. CDR3 amino acids: CASSVGVNQPQHF. CDR3 coding DNA: TGTGCCAGCAGTGTAGGGGTCAATCAGCCCCAGCATTTT.

This sequence joins TRBV5-6 and TRBJ1-1, with D unclear. CDR3 length: 16 amino acids. The ends were cut back, 4 bases at V and 1 base at J, with 17 bases in the middle. Germline loops: CDR1 SGHDT, CDR2 YYEEEE. CDR3 nucleotide sequence: TGTGCCAGCAGCCCCTCCCCAACTCAACCGAACACTGAAGCTTTCTTT. Translated, it gives CASSPSPTQPNTEAFF.

This clone was recorded only once. The V and J genes are TRBV9 and TRBJ2-7, with 7 bases aligning to TRBD1. There are 15 residues in the CDR3. Germline V CDR1 and CDR2: SGDLS, YYNGEE. The V and J ends lost 3 bases and 5 bases, in that order; junction bases with no gene match: 11. CDR3 sequence (DNA): TGTGCCAGCAGCGCAGCCGGGACAGTTAGTAACGAGCAGTACTTC. Protein: CASSAAGTVSNEQYF.

The V call is TRBV28, the J call TRBJ1-6, with 9 positions matching TRBD1. The CDR3 runs 15 residues. The trim removed 7 bases at V and 10 bases at J, leaving 11 bases unmatched. CDR1 and CDR2 from the germline V gene are MDHEN and SYDVKM. CDR3 sequence (DNA): TGTGCCAGCACCTTAATGGGACAGGGTTCATCACCCCTCCACTTT. Its translation is CASTLMGQGSSPLHF.

This chain connects TRBV7-9 to TRBJ2-4, with D perhaps TRBD2 (6 bases). Trimming pared 4 bases from V and 2 bases from J, leaving 18 bases between. Germline lookup yields CDR1 SEHNR and CDR2 FQNEAQ (reference sequence). This CDR3 has 17 amino acids. Written as DNA, the CDR3 is TGTGCCAGCAGCTCCGACCGGGACGGAGGGACCAAAAACATTCAGTACTTC. Translated: CASSSDRDGGTKNIQYF.

This chain connects TRBV7-9 to TRBJ2-7, with 8 bases that match TRBD1. After removal of 2 bases from V and 0 bases from J, the junction contained 3 bases not matched to a gene. Germline-derived CDR1 and CDR2 are SEHNR and FQNEAQ (reference sequence). The CDR3 runs 15 residues. This CDR3 is CASSLLDRGSYEQYF. The CDR3 region has the DNA TGTGCCAGCAGCTTACTAGACAGGGGCTCCTACGAGCAGTACTTC.

The V and J genes are TRBV4-2 and TRBJ1-5, with 7 bases lining up with TRBD1. The junction had 13 bases not matched to a gene; V was cut back by 0 bases and J by 5 bases. CDR3 size: 18 residues. The germline gives CDR1 LGHNA, CDR2 YNFKEQ. The CDR3: CASSQDIVRQGLHQPQHF. In nucleotides, the CDR3 is TGTGCCAGCAGCCAAGATATTGTCCGACAGGGATTACATCAGCCCCAGCATTTT.

The chain employs TRBV5-6 and TRBJ1-1; weak D call: TRBD1 (6 bases). From germline, CDR1 is SGHDT and CDR2 YYEEEE. The CDR3 runs 13 residues. V was shortened by 3 bases and J by 4 bases, with 10 bases between the two germline ends. The DNA for the CDR3 is TGTGCCAGCAGCTCAGGGACATCCACTGAAGCTTTCTTT. It specifies CASSSGTSTEAFF.

The CDR3 reads CASSQVEQQGYEQYF. The CDR3 region has the DNA TGCGCCAGCAGCCAAGTCGAACAACAGGGCTACGAGCAGTACTTC. The J gene is TRBJ2-7, the V gene TRBV4-1; tentative D call: TRBD1 (6 bases). CDR3 length: 15 amino acids. Trimming stripped 1 base from V and 3 bases from J, with 13 bases between. The germline V gene has CDR1 MGHRA and CDR2 YSYEKL.

J is TRBJ1-1 and V is TRBV4-2, with a tentative D call TRBD1 (6 bases). Germline CDR1 reads LGHNA; CDR2 reads YNFKEQ. CDR3 length: 15 amino acids. Trimming stripped 0 bases from V and 5 bases from J, with 13 bases between. The chain's CDR3 is CASSQDRGGGTEAFF. As DNA, the CDR3 is TGTGCCAGCAGCCAAGATAGGGGGGGAGGAACTGAAGCTTTCTTT.

Turning to this clone: Germline is not matched at one junction end, which may reflect a read error. This chain connects TRBV18 to TRBJ1-1; TRBD1 aligns across 9 bases. CDR3 length: 14 residues. From germline, CDR1 is KGHSH and CDR2 LQKENI. CDR3 sequence (DNA): TGTGCCAGCACACCGGGACAGGGGAACACTGAAGCTTTCTTT. It yields the protein CASTPGQGNTEAFF.

This chain links TRBV7-9 with TRBJ2-1, with TRBD1 matching over 7 bases. With V trimmed by 8 bases and J by 8 bases, 9 bases remained unmatched. The CDR3 consists of 13 residues. Germline loops: CDR1 SEHNR, CDR2 FQNEAQ (reference sequence). This chain's CDR3 is CASHRGLSDEQFF. The CDR3 coding sequence is TGTGCCAGCCACAGGGGATTAAGTGATGAGCAGTTCTTC.